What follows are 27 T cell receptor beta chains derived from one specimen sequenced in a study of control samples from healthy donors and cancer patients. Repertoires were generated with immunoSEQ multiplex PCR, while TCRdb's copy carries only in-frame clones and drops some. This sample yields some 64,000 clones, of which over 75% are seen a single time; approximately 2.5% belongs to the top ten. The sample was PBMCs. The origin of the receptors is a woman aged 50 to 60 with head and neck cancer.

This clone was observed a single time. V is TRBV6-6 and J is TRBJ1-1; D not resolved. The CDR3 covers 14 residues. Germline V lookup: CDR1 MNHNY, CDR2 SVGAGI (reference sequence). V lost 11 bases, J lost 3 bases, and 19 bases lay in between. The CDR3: CASSSRELDTEAFF. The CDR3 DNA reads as TGTGCCTCCTCCTCGAGGGAACTCGACACTGAAGCTTTCTTT.

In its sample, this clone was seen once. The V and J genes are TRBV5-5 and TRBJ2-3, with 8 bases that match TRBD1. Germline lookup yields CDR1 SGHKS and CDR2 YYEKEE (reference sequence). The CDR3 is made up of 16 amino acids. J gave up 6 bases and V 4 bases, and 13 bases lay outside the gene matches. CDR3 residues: CASSPPQTGATDTQYF. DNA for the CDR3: TGTGCCAGCAGCCCTCCGCAGACAGGGGCAACTGATACGCAGTATTTT. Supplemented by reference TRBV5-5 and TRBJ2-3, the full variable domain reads DAGVTQSPTHLIKTRGQQVTLRCSPISGHKSVSWYQQVLGQGPQFIFQYYEKEERGRGNFPDRFSARQFPNYSSELNVNALLLGDSALYLCASSPPQTGATDTQYFGPGTRLTVL.

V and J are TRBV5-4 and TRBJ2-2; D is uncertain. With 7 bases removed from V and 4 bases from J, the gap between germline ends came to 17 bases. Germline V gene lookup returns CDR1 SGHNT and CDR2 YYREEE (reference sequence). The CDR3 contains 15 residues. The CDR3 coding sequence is TGTGCCAGCTCAACCGGGCCCCGCGGCACCGGGGAGCTGTTTTTT. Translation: CASSTGPRGTGELFF.

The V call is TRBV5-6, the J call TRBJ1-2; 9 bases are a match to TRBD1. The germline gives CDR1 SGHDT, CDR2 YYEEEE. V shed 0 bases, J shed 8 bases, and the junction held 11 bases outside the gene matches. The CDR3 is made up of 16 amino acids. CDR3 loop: CASSLGLDRGGLGYTF. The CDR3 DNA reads TGTGCCAGCAGCTTGGGGTTGGACAGGGGAGGACTCGGCTACACCTTC.

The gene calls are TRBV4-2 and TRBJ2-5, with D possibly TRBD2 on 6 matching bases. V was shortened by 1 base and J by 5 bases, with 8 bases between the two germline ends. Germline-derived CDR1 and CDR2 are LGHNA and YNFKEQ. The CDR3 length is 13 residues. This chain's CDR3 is CASSQAGVETQYF. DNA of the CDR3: TGTGCCAGCAGCCAAGCGGGGGTTGAGACCCAGTACTTC.

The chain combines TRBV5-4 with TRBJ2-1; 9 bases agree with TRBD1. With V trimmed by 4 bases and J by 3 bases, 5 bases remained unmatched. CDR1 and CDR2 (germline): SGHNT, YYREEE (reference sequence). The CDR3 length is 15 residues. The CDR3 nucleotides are TGTGCCAGCAGCGGTGGGGACAGGGACTACAATGAGCAGTTCTTC. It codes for CASSGGDRDYNEQFF.

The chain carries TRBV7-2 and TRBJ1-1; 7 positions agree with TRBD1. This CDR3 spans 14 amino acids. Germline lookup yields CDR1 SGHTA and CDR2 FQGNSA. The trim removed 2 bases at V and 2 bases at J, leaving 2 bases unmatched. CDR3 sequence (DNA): TGTGCCAGCAGCTTAAGACAGGGTAACACTGAAGCTTTCTTT. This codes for CASSLRQGNTEAFF.

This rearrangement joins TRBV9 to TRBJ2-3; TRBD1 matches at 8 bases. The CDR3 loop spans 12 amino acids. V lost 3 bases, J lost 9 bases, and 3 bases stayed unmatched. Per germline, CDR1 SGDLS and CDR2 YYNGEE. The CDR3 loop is CASSASGGTQYF. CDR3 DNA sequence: TGTGCCAGCAGCGCTTCAGGGGGCACGCAGTATTTT.

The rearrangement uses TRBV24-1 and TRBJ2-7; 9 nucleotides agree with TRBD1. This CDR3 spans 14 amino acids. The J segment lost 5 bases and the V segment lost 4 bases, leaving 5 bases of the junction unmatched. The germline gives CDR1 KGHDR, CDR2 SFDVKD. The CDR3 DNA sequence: TGTGCCACCAGTGAAACAGGGGGCGCGGACGAGCAGTACTTC. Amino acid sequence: CATSETGGADEQYF.

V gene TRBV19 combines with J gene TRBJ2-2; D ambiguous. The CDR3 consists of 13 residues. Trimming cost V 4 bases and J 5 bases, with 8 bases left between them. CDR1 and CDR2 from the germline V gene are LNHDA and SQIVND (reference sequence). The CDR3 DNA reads TGTGCCAGTAGTAGAGATTGGACCGGGGAGCTGTTTTTT. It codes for CASSRDWTGELFF.

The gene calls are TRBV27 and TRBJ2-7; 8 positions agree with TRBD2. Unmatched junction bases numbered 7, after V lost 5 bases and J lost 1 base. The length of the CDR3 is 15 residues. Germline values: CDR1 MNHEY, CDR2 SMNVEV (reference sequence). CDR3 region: CASSLRGGGSYEQYF. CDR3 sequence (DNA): TGTGCCAGCAGTCTCCGGGGGGGCGGGTCCTACGAGCAGTACTTC.

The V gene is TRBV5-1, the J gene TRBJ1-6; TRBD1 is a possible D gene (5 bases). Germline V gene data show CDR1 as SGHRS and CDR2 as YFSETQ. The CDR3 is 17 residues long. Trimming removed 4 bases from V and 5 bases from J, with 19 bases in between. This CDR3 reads CASSPRGSGTNNSPLHF. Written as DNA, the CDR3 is TGCGCCAGCAGCCCTCGGGGTTCAGGGACGAATAATTCACCCCTCCACTTT.

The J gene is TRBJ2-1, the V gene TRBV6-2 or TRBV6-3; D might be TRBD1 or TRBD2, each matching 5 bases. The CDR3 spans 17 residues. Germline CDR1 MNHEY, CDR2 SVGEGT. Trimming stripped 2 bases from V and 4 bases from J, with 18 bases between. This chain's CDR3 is CASSYQRGPRLYNEQFF. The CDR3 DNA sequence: TGTGCCAGCAGTTACCAACGGGGACCTCGTCTTTACAATGAGCAGTTCTTC.

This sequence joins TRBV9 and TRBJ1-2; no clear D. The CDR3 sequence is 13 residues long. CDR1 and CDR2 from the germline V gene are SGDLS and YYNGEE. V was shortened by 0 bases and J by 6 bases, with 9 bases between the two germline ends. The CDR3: CASSVGPHNGYTF. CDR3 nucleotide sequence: TGTGCCAGCAGCGTAGGGCCACATAATGGCTACACCTTC.

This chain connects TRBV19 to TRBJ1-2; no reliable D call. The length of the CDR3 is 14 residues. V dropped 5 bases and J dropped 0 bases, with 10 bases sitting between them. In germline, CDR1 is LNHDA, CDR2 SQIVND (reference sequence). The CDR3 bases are TGTGCCAGTAGTCGTACAACAGCTAACTATGGCTACACCTTC. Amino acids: CASSRTTANYGYTF.

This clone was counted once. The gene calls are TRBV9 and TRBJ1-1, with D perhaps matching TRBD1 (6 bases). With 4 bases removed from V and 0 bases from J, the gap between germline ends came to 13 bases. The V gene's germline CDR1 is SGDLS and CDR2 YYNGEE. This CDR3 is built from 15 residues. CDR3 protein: CASSTFDRLNTEAFF. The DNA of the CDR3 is TGTGCCAGCAGCACCTTCGACAGGTTGAACACTGAAGCTTTCTTT.

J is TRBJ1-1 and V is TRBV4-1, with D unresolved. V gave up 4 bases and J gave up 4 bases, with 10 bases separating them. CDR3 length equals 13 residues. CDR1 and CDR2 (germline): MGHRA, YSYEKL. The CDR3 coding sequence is TGCGCCAGCAGCCGGGCAGTGGCCACTGAAGCTTTCTTT. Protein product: CASSRAVATEAFF.

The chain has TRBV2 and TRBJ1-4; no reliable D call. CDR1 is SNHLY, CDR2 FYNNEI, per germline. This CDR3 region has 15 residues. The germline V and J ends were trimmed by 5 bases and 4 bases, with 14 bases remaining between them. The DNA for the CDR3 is TGTGCCAGCAGTAGAAGGGAGGACGTTAATGAAAAACTGTTTTTT. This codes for CASSRREDVNEKLFF.

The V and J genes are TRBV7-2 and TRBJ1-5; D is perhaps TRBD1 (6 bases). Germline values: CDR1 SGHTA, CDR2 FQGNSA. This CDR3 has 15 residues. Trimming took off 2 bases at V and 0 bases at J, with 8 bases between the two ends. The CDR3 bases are TGTGCCAGCAGCTTAACAGGGAATAGCAATCAGCCCCAGCATTTT. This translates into CASSLTGNSNQPQHF.

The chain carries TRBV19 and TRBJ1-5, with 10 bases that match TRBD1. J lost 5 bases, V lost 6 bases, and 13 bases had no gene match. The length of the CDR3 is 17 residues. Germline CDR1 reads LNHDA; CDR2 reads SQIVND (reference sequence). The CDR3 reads CASRTGTGVGGDQPQHF. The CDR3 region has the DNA TGTGCCAGTAGAACCGGGACAGGGGTGGGTGGTGATCAGCCCCAGCATTTT.

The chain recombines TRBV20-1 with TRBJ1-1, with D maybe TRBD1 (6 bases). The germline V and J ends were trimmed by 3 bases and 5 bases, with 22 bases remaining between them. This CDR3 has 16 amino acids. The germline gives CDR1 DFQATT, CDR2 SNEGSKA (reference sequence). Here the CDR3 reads CSASLDSRVVATEAFF. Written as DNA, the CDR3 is TGCAGTGCTAGTCTGGACAGTAGAGTCGTAGCGACTGAAGCTTTCTTT.

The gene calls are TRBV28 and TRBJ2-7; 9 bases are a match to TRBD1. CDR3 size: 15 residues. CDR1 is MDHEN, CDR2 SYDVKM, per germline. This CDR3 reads CATTPGDRVSYEQYF. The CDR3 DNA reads TGTGCAACAACGCCGGGGGACAGGGTGTCCTACGAGCAGTACTTC.

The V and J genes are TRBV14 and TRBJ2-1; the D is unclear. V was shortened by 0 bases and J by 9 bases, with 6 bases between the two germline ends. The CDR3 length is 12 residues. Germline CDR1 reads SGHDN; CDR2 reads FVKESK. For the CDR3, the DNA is TGTGCCAGCAGCCAAGAAAGGGCTGAGCAGTTCTTC. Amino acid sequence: CASSQERAEQFF.

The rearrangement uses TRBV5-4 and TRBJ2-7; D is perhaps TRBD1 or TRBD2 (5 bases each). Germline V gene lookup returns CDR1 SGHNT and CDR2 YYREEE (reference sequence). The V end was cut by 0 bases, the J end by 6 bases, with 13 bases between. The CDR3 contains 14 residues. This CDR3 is CASSLGRSGREQYF. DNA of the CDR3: TGTGCCAGCAGCTTGGGTCGCTCGGGGCGCGAGCAGTACTTC.

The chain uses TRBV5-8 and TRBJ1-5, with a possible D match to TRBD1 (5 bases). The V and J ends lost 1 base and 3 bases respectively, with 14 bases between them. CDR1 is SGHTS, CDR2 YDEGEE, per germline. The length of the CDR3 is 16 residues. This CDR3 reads CASSLFQGSTNQPQHF. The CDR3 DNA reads TGTGCCAGCAGCTTGTTTCAGGGCTCCACCAATCAGCCCCAGCATTTT.

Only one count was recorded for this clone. DNA for the CDR3: TGTGCCAGCAGTACCGGACTAGCGGGGGGGCGATCTGAGCAGTTCTTC. It codes for CASSTGLAGGRSEQFF. V gene TRBV2 combines with J gene TRBJ2-1; 15 bases align to TRBD2. This CDR3 contains 16 residues. The V gene's germline CDR1 is SNHLY and CDR2 FYNNEI. V shed 5 bases, J shed 9 bases, and the junction held 8 bases outside the gene matches.

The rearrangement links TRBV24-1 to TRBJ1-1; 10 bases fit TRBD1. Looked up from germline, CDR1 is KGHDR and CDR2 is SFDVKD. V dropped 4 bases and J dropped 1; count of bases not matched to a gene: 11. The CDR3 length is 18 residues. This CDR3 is CATSEAGQGFGTNTEAFF. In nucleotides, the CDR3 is TGTGCCACCAGTGAGGCGGGACAGGGGTTTGGGACGAACACTGAAGCTTTCTTT.